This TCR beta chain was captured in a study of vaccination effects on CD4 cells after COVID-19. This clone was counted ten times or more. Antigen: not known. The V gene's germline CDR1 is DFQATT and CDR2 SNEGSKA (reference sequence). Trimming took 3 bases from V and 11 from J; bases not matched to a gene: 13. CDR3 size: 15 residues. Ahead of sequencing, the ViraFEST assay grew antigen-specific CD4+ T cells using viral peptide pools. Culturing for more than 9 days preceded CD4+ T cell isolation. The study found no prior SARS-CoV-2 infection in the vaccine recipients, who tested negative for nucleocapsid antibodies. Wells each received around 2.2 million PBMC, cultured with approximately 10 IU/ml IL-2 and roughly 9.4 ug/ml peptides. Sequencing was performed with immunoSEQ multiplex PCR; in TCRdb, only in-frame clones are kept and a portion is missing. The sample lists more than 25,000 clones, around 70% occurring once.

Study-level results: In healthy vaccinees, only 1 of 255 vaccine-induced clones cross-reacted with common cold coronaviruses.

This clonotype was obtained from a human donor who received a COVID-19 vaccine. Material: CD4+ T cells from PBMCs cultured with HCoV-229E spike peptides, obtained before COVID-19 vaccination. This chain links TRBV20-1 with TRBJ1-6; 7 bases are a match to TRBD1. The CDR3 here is CSASIMDRREAPLHF. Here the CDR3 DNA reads TGCAGTGCTAGTATTATGGACAGGAGAGAAGCACCCCTCCACTTT.